What follows describes a single T cell receptor beta chain. What it recognizes is unknown. The CDR3 consists of 13 residues. Germline V gene lookup returns CDR1 MDHEN and CDR2 SYDVKM. Trimming cost V 2 bases and J 9 bases; bases outside gene matches: 5. This entry comes from a study of shared clonotypes between healthy human individuals. Whole-study findings and limits: Estimated clonotype richness was generally higher in naive than memory subsets.

Participating donors were healthy, HIV-negative adults free of recent acute infections or vaccinations. Using about 0.2 ug DNA, approximately 27,000 T cell genomes, the sorted-subset replicate PCRs were run. Original handling: Filtering was not the same, since immunoSEQ gave junction-only sequences without quality scores. Generated by immunoSEQ multiplex PCR, the TCRdb table keeps only in-frame clones and is missing some. For V, J and clone size, that table is used; D and trimming come from the DNA. The sample lists around 720,000 clones; about three quarters were seen once. The TCR originated in a woman aged 25 to 39 in good health. Specimen: memory CD4+ T cells sorted from blood. Regarding subset: CD45RA-negative fraction. The chain employs TRBV28 and TRBJ1-1; 8 nucleotides match TRBD1. The CDR3: CASSLTTGGKAFF. CDR3 DNA: TGTGCCAGCAGTTTAACAACAGGGGGGAAAGCTTTCTTT.